Sequencing of this TCR beta chain was carried out in a study of technical replicates of blood from several donors. The V gene's germline CDR1 is MNHEY and CDR2 SMNVEV (reference sequence). The J segment lost 3 bases and the V segment lost 0 bases, leaving 4 bases of the junction unmatched. CDR3 length: 16 residues. Data came from immunoSEQ multiplex PCR; TCRdb stores just in-frame clones and leaves some out. The table shows over 60,000 clones, with 93% occurring only once. The receptor was isolated from a human donor in good health. The genes are TRBV27 and TRBJ2-2, with 7 bases lining up with TRBD1. Sequencing was performed on T cells isolated from PBMCs. The CDR3 here is CASSLSTGAYTGELFF. In DNA form, the CDR3 reads TGTGCCAGCAGTTTATCAACAGGGGCTTACACCGGGGAGCTGTTTTTT.